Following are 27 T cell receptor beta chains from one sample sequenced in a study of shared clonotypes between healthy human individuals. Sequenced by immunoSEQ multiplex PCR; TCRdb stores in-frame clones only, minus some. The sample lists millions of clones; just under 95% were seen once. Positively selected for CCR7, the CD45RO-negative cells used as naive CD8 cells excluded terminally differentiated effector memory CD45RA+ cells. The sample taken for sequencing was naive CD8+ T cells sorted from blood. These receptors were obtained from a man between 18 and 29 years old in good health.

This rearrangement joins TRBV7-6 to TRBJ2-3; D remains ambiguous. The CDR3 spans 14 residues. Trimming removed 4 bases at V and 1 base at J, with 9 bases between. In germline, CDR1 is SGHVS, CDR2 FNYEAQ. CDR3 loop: CASSSKQGTDTQYF. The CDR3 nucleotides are TGTGCCAGCAGCTCAAAACAAGGCACAGATACGCAGTATTTT. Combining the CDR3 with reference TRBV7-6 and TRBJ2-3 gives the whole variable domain GAGVSQSPRYKVTKRGQDVALRCDPISGHVSLYWYRQALGQGPEFLTYFNYEAQQDKSGLPNDRFSAERPEGSISTLTIQRTEQRDSAMYRCASSSKQGTDTQYFGPGTRLTVL.

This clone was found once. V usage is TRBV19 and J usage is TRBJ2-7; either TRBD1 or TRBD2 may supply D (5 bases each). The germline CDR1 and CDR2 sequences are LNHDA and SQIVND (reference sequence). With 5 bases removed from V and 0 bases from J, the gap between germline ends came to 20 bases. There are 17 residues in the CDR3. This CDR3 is CASSLYPGTAFSYEQYF. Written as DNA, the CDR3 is TGTGCCAGTAGTCTCTACCCCGGGACGGCGTTCTCCTACGAGCAGTACTTC.

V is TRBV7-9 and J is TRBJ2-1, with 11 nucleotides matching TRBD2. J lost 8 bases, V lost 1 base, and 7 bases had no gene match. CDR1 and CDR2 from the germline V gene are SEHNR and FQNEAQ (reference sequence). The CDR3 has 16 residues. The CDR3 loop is CASSLVGSGRAHEQFF. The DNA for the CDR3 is TGTGCCAGCAGCTTAGTGGGTAGCGGGAGGGCCCATGAGCAGTTCTTC.

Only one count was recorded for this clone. The CDR3 loop reads CASSKGQAEAFF. DNA of the CDR3: TGTGCCAGTAGTAAAGGACAGGCTGAAGCTTTCTTT. This chain uses TRBV19 with TRBJ1-1, with 7 bases lining up with TRBD1. The CDR3 contains 12 residues. The germline V gene encodes CDR1 LNHDA and CDR2 SQIVND (reference sequence). The V and J ends lost 4 bases and 6 bases, in that order; junction bases with no gene match: 2.

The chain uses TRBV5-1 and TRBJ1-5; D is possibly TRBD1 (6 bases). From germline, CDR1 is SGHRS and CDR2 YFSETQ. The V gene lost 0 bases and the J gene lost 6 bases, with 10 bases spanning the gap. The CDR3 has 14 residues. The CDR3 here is CASSLDGQPQPQHF. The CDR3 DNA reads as TGCGCCAGCAGCTTGGACGGACAGCCTCAGCCCCAGCATTTT.

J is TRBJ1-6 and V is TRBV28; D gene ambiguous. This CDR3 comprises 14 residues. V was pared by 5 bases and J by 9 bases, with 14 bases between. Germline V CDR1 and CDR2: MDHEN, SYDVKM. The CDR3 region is CASSKAVGLSPLHF. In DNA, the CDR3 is TGTGCCAGCAGTAAAGCCGTTGGGCTTTCACCCCTCCACTTT. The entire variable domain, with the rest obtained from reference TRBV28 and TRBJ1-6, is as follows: DVKVTQSSRYLVKRTGEKVFLECVQDMDHENMFWYRQDPGLGLRLIYFSYDVKMKEKGDIPEGYSVSREKKERFSLILESASTNQTSMYLCASSKAVGLSPLHFGNGTRLTVT.

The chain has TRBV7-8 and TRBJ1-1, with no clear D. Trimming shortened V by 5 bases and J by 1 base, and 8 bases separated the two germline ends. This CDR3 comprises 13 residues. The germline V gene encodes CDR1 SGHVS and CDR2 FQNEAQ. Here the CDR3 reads CASSRWENTEAFF. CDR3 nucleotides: TGTGCCAGCAGCCGCTGGGAGAACACTGAAGCTTTCTTT.

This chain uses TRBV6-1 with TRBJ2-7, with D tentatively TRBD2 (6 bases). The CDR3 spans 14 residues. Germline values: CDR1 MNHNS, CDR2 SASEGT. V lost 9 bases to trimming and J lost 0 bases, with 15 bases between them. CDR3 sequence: CASNRDWSSYEQYF. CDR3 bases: TGTGCCAGTAACCGGGACTGGAGCTCCTACGAGCAGTACTTC.

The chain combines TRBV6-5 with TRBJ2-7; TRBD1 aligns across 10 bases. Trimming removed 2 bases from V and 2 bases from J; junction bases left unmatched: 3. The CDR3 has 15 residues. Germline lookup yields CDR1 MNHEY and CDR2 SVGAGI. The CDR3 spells CASSYAGQGTYEQYF. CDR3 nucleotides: TGTGCCAGCAGTTACGCGGGACAGGGGACCTACGAGCAGTACTTC.

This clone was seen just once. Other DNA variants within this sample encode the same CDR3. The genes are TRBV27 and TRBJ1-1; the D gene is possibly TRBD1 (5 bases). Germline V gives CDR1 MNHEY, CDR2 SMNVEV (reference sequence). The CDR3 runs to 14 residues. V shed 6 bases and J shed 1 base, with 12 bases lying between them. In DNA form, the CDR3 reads TGTGCCAGCAGGGTGGGGGGGTCGAACACTGAAGCTTTCTTT. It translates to CASRVGGSNTEAFF.

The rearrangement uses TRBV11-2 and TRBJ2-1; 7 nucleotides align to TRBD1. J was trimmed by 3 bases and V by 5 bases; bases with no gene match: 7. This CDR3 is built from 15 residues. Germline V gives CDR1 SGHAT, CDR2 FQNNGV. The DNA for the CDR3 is TGTGCCAGCAGCAAAGACAGGGTAGGCTACAATGAGCAGTTCTTC. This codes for CASSKDRVGYNEQFF.

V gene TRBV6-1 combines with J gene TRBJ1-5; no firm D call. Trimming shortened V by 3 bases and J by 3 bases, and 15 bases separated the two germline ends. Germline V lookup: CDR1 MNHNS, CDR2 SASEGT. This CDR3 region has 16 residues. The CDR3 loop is CASSEQRALDNQPQHF. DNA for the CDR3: TGTGCCAGCAGTGAGCAAAGGGCCTTAGACAATCAGCCCCAGCATTTT.

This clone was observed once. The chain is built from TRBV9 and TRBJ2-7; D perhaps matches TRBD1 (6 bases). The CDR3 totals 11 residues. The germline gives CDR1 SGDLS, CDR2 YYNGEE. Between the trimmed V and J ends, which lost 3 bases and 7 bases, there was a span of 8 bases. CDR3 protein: CASSAQGEQYF. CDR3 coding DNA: TGTGCCAGCAGCGCCCAGGGGGAGCAGTACTTC.

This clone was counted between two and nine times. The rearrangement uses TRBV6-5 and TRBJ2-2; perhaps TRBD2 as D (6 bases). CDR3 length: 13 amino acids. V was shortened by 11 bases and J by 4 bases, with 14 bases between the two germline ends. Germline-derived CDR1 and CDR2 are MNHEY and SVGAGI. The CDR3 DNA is TGTGCCTCAACGGGGGTAGGCACCGGGGAGCTGTTTTTT. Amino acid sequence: CASTGVGTGELFF.

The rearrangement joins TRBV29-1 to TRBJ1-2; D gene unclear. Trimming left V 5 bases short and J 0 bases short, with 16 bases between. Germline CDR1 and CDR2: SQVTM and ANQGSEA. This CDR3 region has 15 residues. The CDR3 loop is CSVTEENTANYGYTF. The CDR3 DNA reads TGCAGCGTTACAGAGGAGAATACAGCTAACTATGGCTACACCTTC. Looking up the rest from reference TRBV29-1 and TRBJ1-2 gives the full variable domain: SAVISQKPSRDICQRGTSLTIQCQVDSQVTMMFWYRQQPGQSLTLIATANQGSEATYESGFVIDKFPISRPNLTFSTLTVSNMSPEDSSIYLCSVTEENTANYGYTFGSGTRLTVV.

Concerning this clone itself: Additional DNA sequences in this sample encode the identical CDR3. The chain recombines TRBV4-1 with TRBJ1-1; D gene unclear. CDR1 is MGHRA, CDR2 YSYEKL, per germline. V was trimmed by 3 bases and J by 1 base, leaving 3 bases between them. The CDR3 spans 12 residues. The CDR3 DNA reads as TGCGCCAGCAGCCAGCGGAACACTGAAGCTTTCTTT. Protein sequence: CASSQRNTEAFF.

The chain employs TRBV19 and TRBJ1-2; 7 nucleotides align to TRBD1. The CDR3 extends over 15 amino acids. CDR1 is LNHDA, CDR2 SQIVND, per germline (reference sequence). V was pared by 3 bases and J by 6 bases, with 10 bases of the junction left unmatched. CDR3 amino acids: CASSIGKQGLDGYTF. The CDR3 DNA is TGTGCCAGTAGTATCGGTAAACAGGGGTTGGATGGCTACACCTTC.

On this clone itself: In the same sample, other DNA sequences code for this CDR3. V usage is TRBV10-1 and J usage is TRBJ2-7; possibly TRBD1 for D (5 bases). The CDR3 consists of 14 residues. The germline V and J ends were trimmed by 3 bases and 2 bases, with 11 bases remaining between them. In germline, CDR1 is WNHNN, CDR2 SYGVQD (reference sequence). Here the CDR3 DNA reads TGCGCCAGCAGTGAAGGGCAGGGTGCCTACGAGCAGTACTTC. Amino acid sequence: CASSEGQGAYEQYF.

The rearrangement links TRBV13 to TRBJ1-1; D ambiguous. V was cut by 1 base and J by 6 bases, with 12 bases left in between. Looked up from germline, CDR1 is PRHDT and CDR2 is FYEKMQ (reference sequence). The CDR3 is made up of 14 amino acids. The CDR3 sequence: CASSLAAARAEAFF. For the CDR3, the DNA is TGTGCCAGCAGCTTAGCGGCAGCCCGGGCTGAAGCTTTCTTT.

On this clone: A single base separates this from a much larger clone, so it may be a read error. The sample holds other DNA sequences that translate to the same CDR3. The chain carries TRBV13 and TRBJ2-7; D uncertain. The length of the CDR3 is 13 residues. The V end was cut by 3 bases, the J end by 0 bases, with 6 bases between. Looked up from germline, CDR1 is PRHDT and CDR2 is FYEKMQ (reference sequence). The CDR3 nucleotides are TGTGCCAGCAGCTTGGAGAGCTCCTACGAGCAGTACTTC. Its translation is CASSLESSYEQYF. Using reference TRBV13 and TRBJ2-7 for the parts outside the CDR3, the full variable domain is AAGVIQSPRHLIKEKRETATLKCYPIPRHDTVYWYQQGPGQDPQFLISFYEKMQSDKGSIPDRFSAQQFSDYHSELNMSSLELGDSALYFCASSLESSYEQYFGPGTRLTVT.

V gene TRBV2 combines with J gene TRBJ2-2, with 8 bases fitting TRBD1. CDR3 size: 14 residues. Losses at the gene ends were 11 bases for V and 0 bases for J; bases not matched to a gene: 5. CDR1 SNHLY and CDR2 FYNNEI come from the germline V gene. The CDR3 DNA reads TGTGCCTGCCAGGACAGGGCGAACACCGGGGAGCTGTTTTTT. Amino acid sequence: CACQDRANTGELFF.

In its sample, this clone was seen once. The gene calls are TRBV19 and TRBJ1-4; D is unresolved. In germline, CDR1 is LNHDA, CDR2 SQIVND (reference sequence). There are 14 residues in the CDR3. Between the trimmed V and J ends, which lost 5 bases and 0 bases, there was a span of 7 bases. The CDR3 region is CASSGAPTNEKLFF. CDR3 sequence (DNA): TGTGCCAGTAGTGGAGCACCAACTAATGAAAAACTGTTTTTT.

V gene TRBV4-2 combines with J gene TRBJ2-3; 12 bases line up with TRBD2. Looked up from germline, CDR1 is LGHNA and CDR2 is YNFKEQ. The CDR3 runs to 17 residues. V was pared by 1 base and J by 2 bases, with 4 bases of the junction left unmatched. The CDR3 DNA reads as TGTGCCAGCAGCCAAGTGCCTAGCGGGGGGGACACAGATACGCAGTATTTT. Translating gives CASSQVPSGGDTDTQYF.

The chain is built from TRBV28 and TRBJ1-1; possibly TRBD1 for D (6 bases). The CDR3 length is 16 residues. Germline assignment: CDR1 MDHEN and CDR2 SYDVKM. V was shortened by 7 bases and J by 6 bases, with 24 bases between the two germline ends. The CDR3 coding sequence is TGTGCCAGCATTTCTTTTTTGGGGGGCGCCAACGCTGAAGCTTTCTTT. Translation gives CASISFLGGANAEAFF.

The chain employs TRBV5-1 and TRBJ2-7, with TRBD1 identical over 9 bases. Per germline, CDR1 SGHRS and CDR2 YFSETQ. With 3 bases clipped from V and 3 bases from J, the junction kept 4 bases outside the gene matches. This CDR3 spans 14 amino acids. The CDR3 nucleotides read TGCGCCAGCAGCTCCAGGACAGGGGACTACGAGCAGTACTTC. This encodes CASSSRTGDYEQYF.

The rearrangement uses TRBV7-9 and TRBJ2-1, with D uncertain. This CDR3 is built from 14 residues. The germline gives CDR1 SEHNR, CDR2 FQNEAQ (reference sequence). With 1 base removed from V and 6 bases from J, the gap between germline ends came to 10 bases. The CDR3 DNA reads TGTGCCAGCAGCTTAGGACCCACGGTCAATGAGCAGTTCTTC. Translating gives CASSLGPTVNEQFF.

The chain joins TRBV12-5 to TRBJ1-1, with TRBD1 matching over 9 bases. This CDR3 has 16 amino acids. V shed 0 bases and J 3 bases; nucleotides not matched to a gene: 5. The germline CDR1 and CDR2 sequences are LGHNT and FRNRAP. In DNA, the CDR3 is TGTGCTAGTGGTTTGGTAGGGACAGGGTGGGACACTGAAGCTTTCTTT. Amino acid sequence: CASGLVGTGWDTEAFF.